This TCR beta chain was found in a study of blood T cells in healthy people across ages. Study observations and caveats: Unsorted PBMCs blocked a conclusive comparison of naive and antigen-experienced cells.

With respect to this clonotype: The target antigen is unknown.

CDR3 size: 15 residues. With 5 bases clipped from V and 6 bases from J, the junction kept 12 bases outside the gene matches. Germline V gives CDR1 DFQATT, CDR2 SNEGSKA (reference sequence). With a J-beta primer mix and a sample-barcoded 5' primer, a second PCR ran about 7 to 12 cycles. The authors tagged each cDNA molecule using a template-switch adaptor with 12 random nucleotides. MiXCR, applied by TCRdb to the 5' RACE reads, yields one record per CDR3 protein. Among hundreds of thousands of distinct CDR3 sequences listed, 45% to 60% were seen once. The sequenced sample consisted of blood. This receptor was identified in an elderly woman in good health. The J gene is TRBJ2-2, the V gene TRBV20-1; TRBD1 agrees at 7 bases. The CDR3 loop reads CSAPTGAWGAGELFF. The DNA of the CDR3 is TGCAGTGCTCCAACAGGGGCGTGGGGCGCCGGGGAGCTGTTTTTT.